The T cell receptor (beta chain) described here comes from a study of T cell responses to AZD1222 COVID-19 vaccine. This CDR3 spans 18 amino acids. V was pared by 4 bases and J by 2 bases, with 22 bases between. Germline CDR1 is MNHEY and CDR2 is SVGEGT. TCRdb's copy holds only in-frame clones and misses some; the assay was immunoSEQ multiplex PCR. The table records under 95,000 clones, approximately 91% of them present only once. This specimen was peripheral blood, taken on day 0 of AZD1222 vaccination. This receptor was obtained from an adult in good health. The rearrangement links TRBV6-2 or TRBV6-3 to TRBJ2-3, with a tentative D call TRBD1 (6 bases). The CDR3 reads CASSSLSEAGAHTDTQYF. Written as DNA, the CDR3 is TGTGCCAGCAGTTCACTATCCGAGGCAGGGGCCCACACAGATACGCAGTATTTT.